The present TCR beta chain was sequenced within a study of blood T cell repertoires in COVID-19. Trimming removed 0 bases from V and 0 bases from J, with 10 bases in between. This CDR3 is built from 16 residues. Germline CDR1 and CDR2: SGHNT and YYREEE (reference sequence). Clones were read by immunoSEQ multiplex PCR, and TCRdb kept only the in-frame ones, dropping some. The data hold 90,000 to 110,000 clones, with roughly 80% observed a single time. This rearrangement joins TRBV5-4 to TRBJ2-4, with D possibly TRBD2 on 6 matching bases. Sequences were obtained from peripheral blood. The TCR was taken from a woman of 80 years or more with acute or convalescent COVID-19. CDR3: CASSLGRELAKNIQYF. Here the CDR3 DNA reads TGTGCCAGCAGCTTGGGGAGGGAGCTAGCCAAAAACATTCAGTACTTC.